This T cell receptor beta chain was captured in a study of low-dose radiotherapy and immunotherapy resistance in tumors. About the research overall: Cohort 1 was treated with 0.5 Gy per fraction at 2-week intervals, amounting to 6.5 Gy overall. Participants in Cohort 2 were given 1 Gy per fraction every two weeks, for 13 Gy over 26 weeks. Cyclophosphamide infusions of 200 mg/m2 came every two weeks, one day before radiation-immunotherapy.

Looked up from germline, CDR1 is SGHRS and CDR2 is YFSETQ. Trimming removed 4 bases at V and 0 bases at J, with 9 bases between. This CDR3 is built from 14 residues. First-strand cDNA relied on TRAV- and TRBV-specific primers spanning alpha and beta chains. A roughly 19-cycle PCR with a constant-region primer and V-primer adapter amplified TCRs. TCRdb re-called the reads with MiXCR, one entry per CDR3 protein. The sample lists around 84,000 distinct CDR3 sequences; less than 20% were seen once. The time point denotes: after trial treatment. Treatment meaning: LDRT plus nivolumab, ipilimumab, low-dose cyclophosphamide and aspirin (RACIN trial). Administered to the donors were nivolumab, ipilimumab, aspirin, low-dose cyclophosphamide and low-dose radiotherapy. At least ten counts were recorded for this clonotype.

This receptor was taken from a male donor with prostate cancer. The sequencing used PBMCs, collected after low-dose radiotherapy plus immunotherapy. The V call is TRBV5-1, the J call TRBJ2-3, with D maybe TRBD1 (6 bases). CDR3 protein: CASSEGQSTDTQYF. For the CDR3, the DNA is TGCGCCAGCAGCGAAGGACAGAGCACAGATACGCAGTATTTT.